This TCR beta chain comes out of a study of beta chain features in type 1 diabetes. Trimming shortened V by 3 bases and J by 6 bases, and 15 bases separated the two germline ends. The CDR3 runs to 15 residues. CDR1 and CDR2 (germline): MGHDK, SYGVNS. This clone was seen more than once but under ten times. Its specificity is not known. The authors reverse transcribed all of the isolated RNA, so sequencing captured expressed TCRB transcripts. TCRdb keeps only in-frame clones here, not all; method: immunoSEQ multiplex PCR. The sample lists roughly 350,000 clones, about 10% seen once, with more than 0.015% in the top ten. General study findings and limits: TCRB CDR3s from Type 1 diabetes patients were moderately but significantly shorter in all four CD4+ subsets.

This clonotype originated in a woman aged 25 to 39 in good health. J is TRBJ1-5 and V is TRBV25-1, with no clear D. The material sequenced was naive CD4+ T cells from blood. CDR3 DNA sequence: TGTGCCAGCAGTGATCCCGACATGGGCCGTCAGCCCCAGCATTTT. Encoded protein: CASSDPDMGRQPQHF.